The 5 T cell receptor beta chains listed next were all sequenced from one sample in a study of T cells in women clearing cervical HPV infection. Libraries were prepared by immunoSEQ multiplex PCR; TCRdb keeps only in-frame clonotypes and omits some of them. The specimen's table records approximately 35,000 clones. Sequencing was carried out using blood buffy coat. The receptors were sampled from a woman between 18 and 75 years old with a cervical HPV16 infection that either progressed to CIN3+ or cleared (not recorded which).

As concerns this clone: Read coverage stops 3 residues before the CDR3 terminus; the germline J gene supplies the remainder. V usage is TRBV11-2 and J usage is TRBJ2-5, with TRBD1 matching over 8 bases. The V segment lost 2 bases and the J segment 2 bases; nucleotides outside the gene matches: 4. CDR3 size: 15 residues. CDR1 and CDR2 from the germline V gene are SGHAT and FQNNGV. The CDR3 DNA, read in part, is TGTGCCAGCAGCTTATTTAACAGGGGGCAAGAGACC. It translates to CASSLFNRGQET. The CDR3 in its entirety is CASSLFNRGQETQYF. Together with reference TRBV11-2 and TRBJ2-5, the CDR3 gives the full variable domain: EAGVAQSPRYKIIEKRQSVAFWCNPISGHATLYWYQQILGQGPKLLIQFQNNGVVDDSQLPKDRFSAERLKGVDSTLKIQPAKLEDSAVYLCASSLFNRGQETQYFGPGTRLLVL.

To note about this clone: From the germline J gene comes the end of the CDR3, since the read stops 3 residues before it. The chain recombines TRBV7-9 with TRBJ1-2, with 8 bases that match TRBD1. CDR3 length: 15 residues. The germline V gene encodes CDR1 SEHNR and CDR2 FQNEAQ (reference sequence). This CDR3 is CASSLGFGQGYDYTF. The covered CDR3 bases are TGTGCCAGCAGCTTAGGCTTCGGACAGGGCTACGAC.

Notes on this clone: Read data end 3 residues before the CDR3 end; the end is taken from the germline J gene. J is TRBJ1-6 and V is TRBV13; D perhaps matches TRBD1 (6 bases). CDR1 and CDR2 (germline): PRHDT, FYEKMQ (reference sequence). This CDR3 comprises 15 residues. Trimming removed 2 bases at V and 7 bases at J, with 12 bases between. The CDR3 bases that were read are TGTGCCAGCAGCTTAAGTCCCAGGGGAAATTCACCC. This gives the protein CASSLSPRGNSP. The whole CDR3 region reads CASSLSPRGNSPLHF.

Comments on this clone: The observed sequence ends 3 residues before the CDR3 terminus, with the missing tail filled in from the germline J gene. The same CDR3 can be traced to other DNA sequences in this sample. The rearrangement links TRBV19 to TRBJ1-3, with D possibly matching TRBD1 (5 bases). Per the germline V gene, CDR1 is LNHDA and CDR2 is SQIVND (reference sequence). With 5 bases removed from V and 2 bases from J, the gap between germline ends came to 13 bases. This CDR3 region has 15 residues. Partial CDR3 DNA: TGTGCCAGTAGTCCCGCAGGGTTCGCTGGAAACACC. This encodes CASSPAGFAGNT. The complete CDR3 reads CASSPAGFAGNTIYF.

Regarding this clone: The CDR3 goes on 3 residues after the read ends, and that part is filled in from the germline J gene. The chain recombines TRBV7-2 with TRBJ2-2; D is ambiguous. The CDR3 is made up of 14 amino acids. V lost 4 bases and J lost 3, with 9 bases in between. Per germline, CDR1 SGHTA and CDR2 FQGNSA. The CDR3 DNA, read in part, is TGTGCCAGCAGCTCCGGCGGTTACACCGGGGAG. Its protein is CASSSGGYTGE. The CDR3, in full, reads CASSSGGYTGELFF.